This TCR beta chain comes out of a study of regulatory T cells in long-lasting Graves disease. Indicated time point: newly diagnosed GD, antithyroid drugs for less than 3 months. From RNA extracted from PBMCs, the TCR library was made. Germline values: CDR1 WNHNN, CDR2 SYGVQD (reference sequence). V was cut by 6 bases and J by 0 bases, with 8 bases left in between. The CDR3 extends over 13 amino acids. Building of the TCR beta libraries involved iRepertoire HTBI primers and Arm-PCR of CDR3 regions. TCRdb ran MiXCR on the multiplex PCR reads and lists one entry per CDR3 protein. The sample contains a few hundred thousand distinct CDR3 sequences, about 15% of which appear only once. These data were also filed under a second study, of T cells in Graves' hyperthyroidism and ophthalmopathy. That paper adds: Graves' hyperthyroidism was deemed stable absent ophthalmopathy progression within 18 months.

This rearrangement joins TRBV10-1 to TRBJ1-1; D is unresolved. The receptor's source is a woman between 40 and 55 years old with Graves disease. The input for sequencing was peripheral blood mononuclear cells (PBMCs), taken at new diagnosis, from a patient treated with antithyroid drugs. Here the CDR3 reads CASRRNLNTEAFF. The CDR3, as DNA: TGCGCCAGCAGGAGGAATTTGAACACTGAAGCTTTCTTT.